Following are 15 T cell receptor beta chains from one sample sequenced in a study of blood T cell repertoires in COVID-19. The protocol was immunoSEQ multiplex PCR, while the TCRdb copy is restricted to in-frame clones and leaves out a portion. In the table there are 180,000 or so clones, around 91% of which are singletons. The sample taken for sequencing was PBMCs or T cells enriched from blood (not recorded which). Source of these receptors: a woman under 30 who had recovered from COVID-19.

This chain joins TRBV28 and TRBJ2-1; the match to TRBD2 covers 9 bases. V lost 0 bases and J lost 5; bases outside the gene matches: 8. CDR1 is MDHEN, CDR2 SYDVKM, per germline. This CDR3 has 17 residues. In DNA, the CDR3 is TGTGCCAGCAGTTTATGGACTAGCGGAGATCACAACAATGAGCAGTTCTTC. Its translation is CASSLWTSGDHNNEQFF. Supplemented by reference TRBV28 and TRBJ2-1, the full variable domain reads DVKVTQSSRYLVKRTGEKVFLECVQDMDHENMFWYRQDPGLGLRLIYFSYDVKMKEKGDIPEGYSVSREKKERFSLILESASTNQTSMYLCASSLWTSGDHNNEQFFGPGTRLTVL.

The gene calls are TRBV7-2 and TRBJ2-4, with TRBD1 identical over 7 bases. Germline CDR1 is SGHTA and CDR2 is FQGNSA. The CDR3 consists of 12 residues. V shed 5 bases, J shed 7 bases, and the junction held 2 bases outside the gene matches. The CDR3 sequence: CASSTGQNIQYF. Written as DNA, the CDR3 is TGTGCCAGCAGCACGGGACAGAACATTCAGTACTTC. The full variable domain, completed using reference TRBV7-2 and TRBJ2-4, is GAGVSQSPSNKVTEKGKDVELRCDPISGHTALYWYRQSLGQGLEFLIYFQGNSAPDKSGLPSDRFSAERTGGSVSTLTIQRTQQEDSAVYLCASSTGQNIQYFGAGTRLSVL.

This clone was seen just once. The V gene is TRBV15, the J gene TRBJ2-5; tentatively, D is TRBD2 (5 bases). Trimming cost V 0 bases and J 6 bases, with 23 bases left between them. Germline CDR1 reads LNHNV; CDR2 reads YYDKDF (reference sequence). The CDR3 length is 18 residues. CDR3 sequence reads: CATSRDRVGDPRRKTQYF. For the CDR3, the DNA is TGTGCCACCAGCAGAGATAGGGTGGGAGATCCCCGAAGGAAGACCCAGTACTTC.

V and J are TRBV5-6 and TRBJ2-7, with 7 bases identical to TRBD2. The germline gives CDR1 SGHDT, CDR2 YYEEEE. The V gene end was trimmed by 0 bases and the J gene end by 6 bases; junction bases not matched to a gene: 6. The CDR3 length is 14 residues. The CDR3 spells CASSLGPTSVEQYF. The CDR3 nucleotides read TGTGCCAGCAGCTTGGGTCCCACTAGCGTCGAGCAGTACTTC.

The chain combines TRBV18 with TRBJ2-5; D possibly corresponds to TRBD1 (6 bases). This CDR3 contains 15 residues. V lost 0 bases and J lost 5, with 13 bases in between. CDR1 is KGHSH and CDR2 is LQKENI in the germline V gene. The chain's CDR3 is CASSPPNRDGETQYF. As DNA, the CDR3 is TGTGCCAGCTCACCACCGAACAGGGATGGCGAGACCCAGTACTTC.

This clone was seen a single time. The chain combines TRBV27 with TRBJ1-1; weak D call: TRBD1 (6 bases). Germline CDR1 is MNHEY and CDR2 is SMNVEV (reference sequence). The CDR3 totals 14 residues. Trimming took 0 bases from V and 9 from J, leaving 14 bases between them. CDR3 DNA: TGTGCCAGCAGTTTATCAGGGGGTATCCCCCAAGCTTTCTTT. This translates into CASSLSGGIPQAFF.

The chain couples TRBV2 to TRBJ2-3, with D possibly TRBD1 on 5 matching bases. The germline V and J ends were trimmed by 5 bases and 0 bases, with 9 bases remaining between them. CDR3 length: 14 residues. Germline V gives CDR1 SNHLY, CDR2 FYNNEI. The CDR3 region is CASSPDSSTDTQYF. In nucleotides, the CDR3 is TGTGCCAGCAGTCCCGACAGTAGCACAGATACGCAGTATTTT.

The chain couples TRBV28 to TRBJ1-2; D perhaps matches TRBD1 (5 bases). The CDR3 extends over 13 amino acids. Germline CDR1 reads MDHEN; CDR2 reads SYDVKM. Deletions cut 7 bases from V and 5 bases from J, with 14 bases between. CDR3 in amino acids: CASIPPRGYGYTF. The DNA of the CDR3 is TGTGCCAGCATCCCGCCCCGGGGGTATGGCTACACCTTC.

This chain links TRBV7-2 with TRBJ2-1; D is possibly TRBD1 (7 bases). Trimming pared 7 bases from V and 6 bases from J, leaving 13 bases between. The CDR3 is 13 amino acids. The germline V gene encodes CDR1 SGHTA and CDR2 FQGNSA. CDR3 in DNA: TGTGCCAGCACCGGTCAGGGGGGCAATGAGCAGTTCTTC. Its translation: CASTGQGGNEQFF.

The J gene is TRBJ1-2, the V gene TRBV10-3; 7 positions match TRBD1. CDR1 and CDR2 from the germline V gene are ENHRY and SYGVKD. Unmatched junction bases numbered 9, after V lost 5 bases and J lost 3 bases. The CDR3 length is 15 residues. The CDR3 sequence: CAISRGPEDYYGYTF. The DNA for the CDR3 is TGTGCCATCAGTAGGGGGCCGGAGGACTACTATGGCTACACCTTC.

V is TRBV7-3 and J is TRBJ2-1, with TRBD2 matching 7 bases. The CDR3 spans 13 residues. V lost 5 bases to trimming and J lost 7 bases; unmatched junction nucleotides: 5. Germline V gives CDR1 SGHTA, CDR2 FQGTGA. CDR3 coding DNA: TGTGCCAGCAGCCCCGGGAGGCAAAATGAGCAGTTCTTC. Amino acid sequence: CASSPGRQNEQFF.

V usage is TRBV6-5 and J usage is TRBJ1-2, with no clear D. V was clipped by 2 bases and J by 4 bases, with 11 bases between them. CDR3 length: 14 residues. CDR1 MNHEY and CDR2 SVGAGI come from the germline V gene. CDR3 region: CASSYAGVGYGYTF. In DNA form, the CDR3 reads TGTGCCAGCAGTTACGCAGGCGTCGGCTATGGCTACACCTTC.

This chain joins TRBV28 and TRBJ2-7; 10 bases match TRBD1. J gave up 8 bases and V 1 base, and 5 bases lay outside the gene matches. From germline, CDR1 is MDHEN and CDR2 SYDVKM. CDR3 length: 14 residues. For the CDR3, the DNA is TGTGCCAGCAGTTTATCGGGGACAGGGGTTAAGCAGTACTTC. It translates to CASSLSGTGVKQYF.

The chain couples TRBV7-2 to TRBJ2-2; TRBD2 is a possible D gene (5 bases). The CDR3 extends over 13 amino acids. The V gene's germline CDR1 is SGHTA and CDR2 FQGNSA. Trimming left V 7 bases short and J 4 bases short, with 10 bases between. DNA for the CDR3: TGTGCCAGCACACTGGCGGGCACCGGGGAGCTGTTTTTT. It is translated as CASTLAGTGELFF.

This chain's CDR3 is CASSLSSGSLEQYF. CDR3 in DNA: TGTGCCAGCAGCTTGTCTAGCGGGAGTCTCGAGCAGTACTTC. J is TRBJ2-7 and V is TRBV14; 10 nucleotides line up with TRBD2. The CDR3 is made up of 14 amino acids. V was clipped by 5 bases and J by 6 bases; unmatched bases: 7. The germline V gene encodes CDR1 SGHDN and CDR2 FVKESK.